This passage covers 5 T cell receptor beta chains from one sample sequenced in a study of blood T cells in healthy people across ages. The use of a sample-barcoded 5' primer and a J-beta primer mix characterized a second PCR of about 6 to 11 cycles. TCRdb reprocessed the 5' RACE reads via MiXCR and lists one record per CDR3 protein. The table records about 1.8 million distinct CDR3 sequences, roughly 52% of them present only once. Sequencing was carried out using blood. The source of these receptors is a middle-aged woman in good health.

This rearrangement joins TRBV27 to TRBJ1-4; D remains unclear. Trimming shortened V by 5 bases and J by 0 bases, and 16 bases separated the two germline ends. The CDR3 runs 17 residues. In germline, CDR1 is MNHEY, CDR2 SMNVEV (reference sequence). The CDR3 protein is CASSPKTTYATNEKLFF. Here the CDR3 DNA reads TGTGCCAGCAGTCCGAAAACAACCTATGCAACTAATGAAAAACTGTTTTTT.

The rearrangement links TRBV7-9 to TRBJ2-7; 9 nucleotides line up with TRBD1. The trim removed 5 bases at V and 3 bases at J, leaving 11 bases unmatched. This CDR3 is built from 16 residues. Germline assignment: CDR1 SEHNR and CDR2 FQNEAQ (reference sequence). The CDR3 sequence: CASSPREGQGFYEQYF. The DNA for the CDR3 is TGTGCCAGCAGCCCTAGGGAGGGACAGGGTTTCTACGAGCAGTACTTC.

V and J are TRBV25-1 and TRBJ2-4; D gene unclear. The V end lost 2 bases, the J end lost 10 bases, and 18 bases lay between the germline ends. The CDR3 has 15 residues. Germline-derived CDR1 and CDR2 are MGHDK and SYGVNS. CDR3 DNA: TGTGCCAGCAGTGAAGGAAAGTCGGTAACAGAAATTCAGTACTTC. The encoded protein is CASSEGKSVTEIQYF. Together with reference TRBV25-1 and TRBJ2-4, the CDR3 gives the full variable domain: EADIYQTPRYLVIGTGKKITLECSQTMGHDKMYWYQQDPGMELHLIHYSYGVNSTEKGDLSSESTVSRIRTEHFPLTLESARPSHTSQYLCASSEGKSVTEIQYFGAGTRLSVL.

The genes are TRBV10-3 and TRBJ2-1; 8 bases map to TRBD1. This CDR3 has 13 residues. Unmatched junction bases numbered 2, after V lost 3 bases and J lost 7 bases. CDR1 is ENHRY and CDR2 is SYGVKD in the germline V gene. CDR3 in amino acids: CAISDRGLNEQFF. The CDR3 coding sequence is TGTGCCATCAGTGACAGGGGGCTTAATGAGCAGTTCTTC.

The V and J genes are TRBV4-3 and TRBJ1-1; 10 nucleotides match TRBD1. Germline lookup yields CDR1 LGHNA and CDR2 YSLEER. V shed 2 bases, J shed 1 base, and the junction held 4 bases outside the gene matches. The CDR3 has 16 amino acids. CDR3 protein: CASSQRDRGRNTEAFF. The CDR3 nucleotides are TGCGCCAGCAGCCAAAGGGACAGGGGAAGGAACACTGAAGCTTTCTTT.